These 29 T cell receptor beta chains came from one sample sequenced in a study of blood T cell repertoires in COVID-19 (dated by TCRdb to between 2020 and 2021). The library was obtained by the immunoSEQ multiplex PCR assay. TCRdb retrieved this table from immuneACCESS and kept in-frame rearrangements only. Not all clones are present; in checked studies, unresolved V genes account for under half, and no reason is known for the remainder. The sample table records more than 90,000 clones; more than 60% of these occur just once. Roughly 6.2% of the sample rests with the top ten. The specimen sequenced was peripheral blood. The receptors were gathered from a man between 70 and 80 years old with acute or convalescent COVID-19.

Of note for this clone: The sample holds other DNA sequences that translate to the same CDR3. J is TRBJ1-5 and V is TRBV3-1 (or the pseudogene TRBV3-2), with D unclear. This CDR3 is built from 12 residues. Trimming cost V 1 base and J 7 bases, with 5 bases left between them. Per the germline V gene, CDR1 is LGHDT and CDR2 is YNNKEL (reference sequence). CDR3: CASSQGGQPQHF. The CDR3 region has the DNA TGTGCCAGCAGCCAAGGAGGCCAGCCCCAGCATTTT.

This clone has just one count. The rearrangement links TRBV7-8 to TRBJ1-2; D is unresolved. The germline V gene has CDR1 SGHVS and CDR2 FQNEAQ. V was clipped by 2 bases and J by 7 bases, with 11 bases between them. The CDR3 contains 13 residues. The CDR3 region is CASSLTNFGGYTF. In nucleotides, the CDR3 is TGTGCCAGCAGCTTAACTAACTTTGGTGGCTACACCTTC.

This chain uses TRBV5-1 with TRBJ2-3; the match to TRBD2 covers 7 bases. Unmatched junction bases numbered 3, after V lost 3 bases and J lost 2 bases. Per the germline V gene, CDR1 is SGHRS and CDR2 is YFSETQ. The CDR3 runs 14 residues. The chain's CDR3 is CASSYGTNTDTQYF. The CDR3, as DNA: TGCGCCAGCAGCTACGGGACTAACACAGATACGCAGTATTTT.

This chain connects TRBV12-3 or TRBV12-4 to TRBJ1-6; D remains ambiguous. V was cut by 5 bases and J by 9 bases, with 8 bases left in between. CDR3 size: 12 residues. CDR3 residues: CASSLQLSPLHF. The CDR3 nucleotides read TGTGCCAGCAGTCTACAGCTTTCACCCCTCCACTTT.

The chain combines TRBV5-5 with TRBJ2-3, with 13 bases aligning to TRBD2. This CDR3 region has 16 residues. The germline V gene encodes CDR1 SGHKS and CDR2 YYEKEE (reference sequence). The V gene end was trimmed by 0 bases and the J gene end by 6 bases; junction bases not matched to a gene: 4. In DNA form, the CDR3 reads TGTGCCAGCAGCTTGGTTACTAGCGGGGGGGCGGATACGCAGTATTTT. Translating gives CASSLVTSGGADTQYF. The full variable domain, with the rest looked up from reference TRBV5-5 and TRBJ2-3, is DAGVTQSPTHLIKTRGQQVTLRCSPISGHKSVSWYQQVLGQGPQFIFQYYEKEERGRGNFPDRFSARQFPNYSSELNVNALLLGDSALYLCASSLVTSGGADTQYFGPGTRLTVL.

The CDR3 DNA reads TGTGCCAGCCAGAAGCAGGTTTTGACCGGGGAGCTGTTTTTT. This translates into CASQKQVLTGELFF. V gene TRBV28 combines with J gene TRBJ2-2; D remains ambiguous. This CDR3 spans 14 amino acids. Germline V gene lookup returns CDR1 MDHEN and CDR2 SYDVKM. Trimming shortened V by 8 bases and J by 5 bases, and 15 bases separated the two germline ends. Together with reference TRBV28 and TRBJ2-2, the CDR3 gives the full variable domain: DVKVTQSSRYLVKRTGEKVFLECVQDMDHENMFWYRQDPGLGLRLIYFSYDVKMKEKGDIPEGYSVSREKKERFSLILESASTNQTSMYLCASQKQVLTGELFFGEGSRLTVL.

CDR3 nucleotides: TGTGCCAGCAGCTTAGACGCGACAGGGACTGAAGCTTTCTTT. It specifies CASSLDATGTEAFF. J is TRBJ1-1 and V is TRBV7-6; TRBD1 matches at 7 bases. V gave up 1 base and J gave up 5 bases; unmatched junction bases: 4. The germline V gene has CDR1 SGHVS and CDR2 FNYEAQ. There are 14 residues in the CDR3.

V is TRBV7-8 and J is TRBJ2-5; D is unresolved. CDR1 and CDR2 from the germline V gene are SGHVS and FQNEAQ. V lost 1 base to trimming and J lost 1 base, with 4 bases between them. The CDR3 extends over 13 amino acids. CDR3: CASSLGLQETQYF. The CDR3 DNA reads as TGTGCCAGCAGCTTAGGTCTCCAAGAGACCCAGTACTTC.

This chain connects TRBV11-1 to TRBJ2-1; 8 bases map to TRBD1. The CDR3 runs to 16 residues. The germline CDR1 and CDR2 sequences are SGHAT and FQDESV (reference sequence). The V gene end was trimmed by 5 bases and the J gene end by 3 bases; junction bases not matched to a gene: 9. CDR3 bases: TGTGCCAGCAGCCGAGATCCGGGACAGGACTACAATGAGCAGTTCTTC. The encoded protein is CASSRDPGQDYNEQFF. Full variable domain (rest looked up from reference TRBV11-1 and TRBJ2-1): EAEVAQSPRYKITEKSQAVAFWCDPISGHATLYWYRQILGQGPELLVQFQDESVVDDSQLPKDRFSAERLKGVDSTLKIQPAELGDSAMYLCASSRDPGQDYNEQFFGPGTRLTVL.

The V call is TRBV3-1 (or the pseudogene TRBV3-2), the J call TRBJ1-6; possible D gene TRBD1, 5 bases. CDR1 is LGHDT, CDR2 YNNKEL, per germline (reference sequence). V lost 4 bases, J lost 10 bases, and 14 bases lay in between. This CDR3 region has 14 residues. The chain's CDR3 is CASSPRREESPLHF. The DNA of the CDR3 is TGTGCCAGCAGCCCCCGCAGGGAGGAGTCACCCCTCCACTTT.

V and J are TRBV5-4 and TRBJ2-1; 7 nucleotides match TRBD2. Germline CDR1 is SGHNT and CDR2 is YYREEE (reference sequence). With 3 bases clipped from V and 3 bases from J, the junction kept 9 bases outside the gene matches. This CDR3 is 16 amino acids long. For the CDR3, the DNA is TGTGCCAGCAGCTCTGGGGGGGTAGGTAGCTACAATGAGCAGTTCTTC. It specifies CASSSGGVGSYNEQFF.

The V gene is TRBV20-1, the J gene TRBJ2-1; possible D gene TRBD2, 5 bases. CDR3 length: 11 residues. The germline V gene has CDR1 DFQATT and CDR2 SNEGSKA (reference sequence). V was clipped by 5 bases and J by 10 bases, with 12 bases between them. The CDR3 loop is CSAARGQEQFF. CDR3 bases: TGCAGTGCTGCCCGCGGGCAAGAGCAGTTCTTC.

This sequence joins TRBV19 and TRBJ2-7; maybe TRBD1 (5 bases). The germline CDR1 and CDR2 sequences are LNHDA and SQIVND (reference sequence). The V and J ends lost 1 base and 1 base respectively, with 8 bases between them. This CDR3 is built from 14 residues. This chain's CDR3 is CASSIGQYSYEQYF. The CDR3 nucleotides read TGTGCCAGTAGTATAGGACAGTATTCCTACGAGCAGTACTTC.

The rearrangement joins TRBV30 to TRBJ2-1, with D tentatively TRBD2 (5 bases). Per the germline V gene, CDR1 is GTSNPN and CDR2 is SVGIG (reference sequence). This CDR3 comprises 13 residues. V lost 4 bases and J 8 bases, leaving 15 bases between the germline ends. CDR3 in DNA: TGTGCCTGGACGATGGCGGCGGGCGATGAGCAGTTCTTC. Protein sequence: CAWTMAAGDEQFF.

The chain recombines TRBV29-1 with TRBJ2-7; a possible D gene is TRBD2 (6 bases). Per germline, CDR1 SQVTM and CDR2 ANQGSEA. This CDR3 spans 15 amino acids. Deletions cut 0 bases from V and 0 bases from J, with 12 bases between. The CDR3 spells CSVEDTGTRSYEQYF. CDR3 DNA sequence: TGCAGCGTTGAAGATACGGGGACTCGCTCCTACGAGCAGTACTTC.

DNA of the CDR3: TGTGCCAGCAGCTTAGGGACTAGCGGGAGGGCCGGGGAGCTGTTTTTT. This encodes CASSLGTSGRAGELFF. The V gene is TRBV7-6, the J gene TRBJ2-2; 15 nucleotides agree with TRBD2. Germline trimming cut 1 base from V and 6 bases from J; bases unmatched to any gene: 0. Germline V gene lookup returns CDR1 SGHVS and CDR2 FNYEAQ. This CDR3 region has 16 residues. The whole variable domain, remainder taken from reference TRBV7-6 and TRBJ2-2, is GAGVSQSPRYKVTKRGQDVALRCDPISGHVSLYWYRQALGQGPEFLTYFNYEAQQDKSGLPNDRFSAERPEGSISTLTIQRTEQRDSAMYRCASSLGTSGRAGELFFGEGSRLTVL.

The rearrangement uses TRBV6-5 and TRBJ2-7; D is perhaps TRBD1 (6 bases). The CDR3 extends over 16 amino acids. The germline V gene encodes CDR1 MNHEY and CDR2 SVGAGI. V gave up 1 base and J gave up 5 bases, with 18 bases separating them. In DNA, the CDR3 is TGTGCCAGCAGTTACTTTCCCCAGTCCAGGGGAAACGAGCAGTACTTC. Encoded protein: CASSYFPQSRGNEQYF.

This chain connects TRBV29-1 to TRBJ1-5; TRBD1 matches at 9 bases. The CDR3 is 14 amino acids. Germline V gives CDR1 SQVTM, CDR2 ANQGSEA. The J segment lost 7 bases and the V segment lost 6 bases, leaving 10 bases of the junction unmatched. CDR3 sequence (DNA): TGCAGCGTAGCAACAGGGGGCGGGAGGCAGCCCCAGCATTTT. Its translation is CSVATGGGRQPQHF. Full variable domain (remainder filled in from reference TRBV29-1 and TRBJ1-5): SAVISQKPSRDICQRGTSLTIQCQVDSQVTMMFWYRQQPGQSLTLIATANQGSEATYESGFVIDKFPISRPNLTFSTLTVSNMSPEDSSIYLCSVATGGGRQPQHFGDGTRLSIL.

The chain joins TRBV15 to TRBJ2-1; D not certain. V lost 0 bases and J 7 bases, leaving 7 bases between the germline ends. Germline assignment: CDR1 LNHNV and CDR2 YYDKDF (reference sequence). The CDR3 has 13 amino acids. This chain's CDR3 is CATSRDRRNEQFF. In nucleotides, the CDR3 is TGTGCCACCAGCAGAGATAGGAGAAATGAGCAGTTCTTC.

As DNA, the CDR3 is TGTGCCAGCAGTGATAGGACAGGGGACACTGAAGCTTTCTTT. Translation: CASSDRTGDTEAFF. The rearrangement uses TRBV2 and TRBJ1-1; 9 bases align to TRBD1. Germline assignment: CDR1 SNHLY and CDR2 FYNNEI. V gave up 3 bases and J gave up 3 bases; unmatched junction bases: 2. The CDR3 is 14 residues long.

In regard to this clone: An end of the junction differs from the germline gene, which may be a read error. This chain links TRBV27 with TRBJ1-1; weak D call: TRBD1 (5 bases). CDR1 and CDR2 from the germline V gene are MNHEY and SMNVEV (reference sequence). The CDR3 runs to 15 residues. Here the CDR3 DNA reads TGTGCCAGCAGTTTAAGGGGACTCCCGAACGCTGAAGCTTTCTTT. Protein: CASSLRGLPNAEAFF.

The chain joins TRBV19 to TRBJ1-1, with 8 bases aligning to TRBD1. Germline CDR1 and CDR2: LNHDA and SQIVND (reference sequence). The CDR3 totals 14 residues. J was trimmed by 1 base and V by 6 bases; bases with no gene match: 4. CDR3 sequence (DNA): TGTGCCAGTAGCGCGACAGGGGAGAACACTGAAGCTTTCTTT. The encoded protein is CASSATGENTEAFF.

This clone was picked up a small number of times. The chain is built from TRBV12-3 or TRBV12-4 and TRBJ1-2, with D possibly matching TRBD1 (6 bases). The CDR3 contains 13 residues. V gave up 5 bases and J gave up 5 bases, with 12 bases separating them. The CDR3 coding sequence is TGTGCCAGCAGTCCAGGGGAGAGGTATGGCTACACCTTC. Its protein is CASSPGERYGYTF.

V and J are TRBV5-6 and TRBJ2-1; TRBD1 matches at 7 bases. J lost 8 bases, V lost 0 bases, and 14 bases had no gene match. In germline, CDR1 is SGHDT, CDR2 YYEEEE. CDR3 length: 17 residues. CDR3 sequence: CASSLATEFLGGDEQFF. The CDR3 DNA is TGTGCCAGCAGCTTGGCCACGGAATTCCTAGGGGGCGATGAGCAGTTCTTC.

The chain links TRBV5-1 to TRBJ1-4; 9 bases fit TRBD1. This CDR3 has 13 amino acids. From germline, CDR1 is SGHRS and CDR2 YFSETQ. J gave up 7 bases and V 7 bases, and 5 bases lay outside the gene matches. The CDR3 nucleotides are TGCGCCAGCTCAGGGACAGGGTTTGAAAAACTGTTTTTT. It is translated as CASSGTGFEKLFF.

This chain connects TRBV18 to TRBJ1-1; D is possibly TRBD1 (6 bases). This CDR3 comprises 14 residues. The V and J ends lost 3 bases and 0 bases respectively, with 8 bases between them. The germline V gene has CDR1 KGHSH and CDR2 LQKENI. The CDR3 DNA reads TGTGCCAGCTCACCGGGACACATGAACACTGAAGCTTTCTTT. Its protein product is CASSPGHMNTEAFF.

The gene calls are TRBV28 and TRBJ1-5, with a possible D match to TRBD1 (5 bases). The CDR3 sequence is 16 residues long. V shed 6 bases and J shed 3 bases, with 18 bases lying between them. The germline gives CDR1 MDHEN, CDR2 SYDVKM. The CDR3 spells CASRTGTAGDNQPQHF. The CDR3 DNA sequence: TGTGCCAGCAGAACAGGCACGGCGGGGGACAATCAGCCCCAGCATTTT.

The chain uses TRBV10-3 and TRBJ1-1; D not certain. Germline CDR1 ENHRY, CDR2 SYGVKD. Between the trimmed V and J ends, which lost 5 bases and 0 bases, there was a span of 7 bases. The CDR3 consists of 13 residues. CDR3 DNA sequence: TGTGCCATCAGTCGGGAAGTGAACACTGAAGCTTTCTTT. It specifies CAISREVNTEAFF.

The chain couples TRBV10-3 to TRBJ2-7; 7 positions match TRBD1. In germline, CDR1 is ENHRY, CDR2 SYGVKD. Germline trimming cut 10 bases from V and 0 bases from J; bases unmatched to any gene: 6. This CDR3 is 13 amino acids long. CDR3 nucleotide sequence: TGTGCCAACGCAGGGACAGACTCCTACGAGCAGTACTTC. Translated: CANAGTDSYEQYF.